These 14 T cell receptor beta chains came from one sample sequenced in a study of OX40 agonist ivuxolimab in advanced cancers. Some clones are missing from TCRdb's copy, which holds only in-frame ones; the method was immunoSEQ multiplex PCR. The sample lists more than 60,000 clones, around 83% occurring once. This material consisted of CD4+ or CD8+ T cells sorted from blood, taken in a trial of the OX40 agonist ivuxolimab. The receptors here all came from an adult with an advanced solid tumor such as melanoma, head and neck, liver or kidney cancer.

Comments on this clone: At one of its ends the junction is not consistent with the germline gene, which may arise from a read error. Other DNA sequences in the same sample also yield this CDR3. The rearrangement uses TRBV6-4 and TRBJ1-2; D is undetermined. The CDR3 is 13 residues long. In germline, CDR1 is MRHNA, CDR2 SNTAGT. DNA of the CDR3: TGCGCCAGCAGTGACGGATCGGTTTATGGCTACACCTTC. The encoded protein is CASSDGSVYGYTF.

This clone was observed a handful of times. The CDR3: CASSHAGHSYEQYF. In nucleotides, the CDR3 is TGTGCCAGCAGCCACGCCGGGCACTCCTACGAGCAGTACTTC. The rearrangement uses TRBV7-3 and TRBJ2-7; unclear D gene. In germline, CDR1 is SGHTA, CDR2 FQGTGA. The CDR3 extends over 14 amino acids. The V end was cut by 5 bases, the J end by 0 bases, with 11 bases between.

The CDR3 loop is CASSYSGAGNSYEQYF. The CDR3 DNA reads TGTGCCAGCAGTTACTCGGGAGCGGGGAACTCCTACGAGCAGTACTTC. The chain links TRBV6-6 to TRBJ2-7; 7 bases are shared with TRBD2. This CDR3 comprises 16 residues. V lost 0 bases to trimming and J lost 0 bases; unmatched junction nucleotides: 5. Germline V lookup: CDR1 MNHNY, CDR2 SVGAGI (reference sequence).

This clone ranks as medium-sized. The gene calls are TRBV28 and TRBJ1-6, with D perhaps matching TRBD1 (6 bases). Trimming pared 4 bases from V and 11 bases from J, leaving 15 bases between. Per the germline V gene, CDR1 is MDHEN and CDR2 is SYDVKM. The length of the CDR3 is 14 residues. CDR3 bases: TGTGCCAGCAGTTCCGGGTCCCCAGGGGCACCCCTCCACTTT. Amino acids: CASSSGSPGAPLHF.

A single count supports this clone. In DNA form, the CDR3 reads TGCGCCAGCAGCAGGGACGAGCAGTACTTC. It encodes CASSRDEQYF. The chain carries TRBV10-1 and TRBJ2-7, with D perhaps TRBD1 (5 bases). Germline CDR1 WNHNN, CDR2 SYGVQD (reference sequence). V was shortened by 6 bases and J by 5 bases, with 5 bases between the two germline ends. The CDR3 length is 10 residues.

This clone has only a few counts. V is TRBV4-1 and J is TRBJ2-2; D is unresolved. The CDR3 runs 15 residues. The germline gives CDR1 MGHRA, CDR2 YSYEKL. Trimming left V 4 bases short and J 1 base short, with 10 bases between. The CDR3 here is CASSRGYGNTGELFF. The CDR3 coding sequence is TGCGCCAGCAGCCGTGGTTACGGGAACACCGGGGAGCTGTTTTTT.

CDR3 DNA sequence: TGTGCCAGCAGTTACGAGGACAGCCTTGGGTACGAGCAGTACTTC. Its protein product is CASSYEDSLGYEQYF. V is TRBV6-5 and J is TRBJ2-7, with D maybe TRBD1 (6 bases). Germline V lookup: CDR1 MNHEY, CDR2 SVGAGI. V was clipped by 2 bases and J by 4 bases, with 15 bases between them. This CDR3 has 15 amino acids.

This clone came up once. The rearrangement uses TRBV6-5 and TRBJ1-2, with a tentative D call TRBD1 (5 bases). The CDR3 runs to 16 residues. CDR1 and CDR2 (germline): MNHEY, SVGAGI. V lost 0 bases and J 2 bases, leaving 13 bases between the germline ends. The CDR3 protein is CASSYSQGLGNYGYTF. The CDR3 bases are TGTGCCAGCAGTTACTCTCAGGGCCTCGGAAACTATGGCTACACCTTC.

The CDR3 DNA is TGCGCCAGCAGCGATGGCAGGATGAACACCGGGGAGCTGTTTTTT. Amino acid sequence: CASSDGRMNTGELFF. V is TRBV5-1 and J is TRBJ2-2, with unresolved D. CDR3 size: 15 residues. V was cut by 4 bases and J by 1 base, with 11 bases left in between. Germline lookup yields CDR1 SGHRS and CDR2 YFSETQ.

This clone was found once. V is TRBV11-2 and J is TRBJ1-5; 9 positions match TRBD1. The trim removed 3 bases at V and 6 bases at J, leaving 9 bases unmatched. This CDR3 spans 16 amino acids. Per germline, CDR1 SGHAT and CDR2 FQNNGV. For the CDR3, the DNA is TGTGCCAGCAGCTTGGGGACAGGGATGTTCGGTCAGCCCCAGCATTTT. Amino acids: CASSLGTGMFGQPQHF.

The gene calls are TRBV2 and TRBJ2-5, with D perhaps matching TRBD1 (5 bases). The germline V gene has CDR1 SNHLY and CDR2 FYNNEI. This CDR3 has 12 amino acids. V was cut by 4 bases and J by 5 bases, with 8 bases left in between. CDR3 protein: CASSGGGETQYF. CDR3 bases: TGTGCCAGCAGTGGGGGCGGCGAGACCCAGTACTTC.

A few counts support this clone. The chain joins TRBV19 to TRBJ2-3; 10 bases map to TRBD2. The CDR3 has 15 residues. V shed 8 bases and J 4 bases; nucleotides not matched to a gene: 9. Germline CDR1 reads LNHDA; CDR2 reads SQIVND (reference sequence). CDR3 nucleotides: TGTGCCAGTTCGACCGGGACTAGCGAGGCAGATACGCAGTATTTT. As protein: CASSTGTSEADTQYF.

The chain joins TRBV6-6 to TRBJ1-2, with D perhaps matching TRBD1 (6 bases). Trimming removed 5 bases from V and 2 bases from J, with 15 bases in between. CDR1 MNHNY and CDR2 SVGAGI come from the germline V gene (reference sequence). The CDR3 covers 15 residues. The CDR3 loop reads CASSGPGHMNYGYTF. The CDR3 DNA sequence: TGTGCCAGCAGTGGGCCGGGACACATGAACTATGGCTACACCTTC.

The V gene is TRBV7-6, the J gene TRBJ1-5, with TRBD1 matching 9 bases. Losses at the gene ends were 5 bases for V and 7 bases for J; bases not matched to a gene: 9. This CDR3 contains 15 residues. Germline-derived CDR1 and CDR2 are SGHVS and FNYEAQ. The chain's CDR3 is CASSNTGGAGQPQHF. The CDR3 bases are TGTGCCAGCAGCAACACAGGGGGCGCCGGGCAGCCCCAGCATTTT.